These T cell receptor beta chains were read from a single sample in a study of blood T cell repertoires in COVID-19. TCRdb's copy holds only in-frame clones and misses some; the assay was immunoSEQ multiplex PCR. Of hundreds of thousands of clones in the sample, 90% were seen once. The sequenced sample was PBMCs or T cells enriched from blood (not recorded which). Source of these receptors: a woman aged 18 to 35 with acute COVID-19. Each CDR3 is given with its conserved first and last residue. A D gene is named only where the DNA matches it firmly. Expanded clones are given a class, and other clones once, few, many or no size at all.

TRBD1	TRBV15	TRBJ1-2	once	TGTGCCACCAGCTTGCGGACAGGGCGGTATGGCTACACCTTC	CATSLRTGRYGYTF
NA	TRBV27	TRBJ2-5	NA	TGTGCCAGCAGTTCGGAGTACTTC	CASSSEYF
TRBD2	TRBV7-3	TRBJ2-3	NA	TGTGCCAGCAGCTTATCTGGACTAGTCTCAGATACGCAGTATTTT	CASSLSGLVSDTQYF
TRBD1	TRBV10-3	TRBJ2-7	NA	TGTGCCATCAGTAGACCGGGACAGACCTACGAGCAGTACTTC	CAISRPGQTYEQYF
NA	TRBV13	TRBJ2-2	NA	TGTGCCAGCAGCTTAGGAGAGTCCGGGGAGCTGTTTTTT	CASSLGESGELFF
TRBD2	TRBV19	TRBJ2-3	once	TGTGCCAGTAGTATCGGTCGTGCGGGAGGGTACACAGATACGCAGTATTTT	CASSIGRAGGYTDTQYF
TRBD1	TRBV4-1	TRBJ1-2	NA	TGCGCCAGCAGCCAAGATCTTGGGACAGGGGTCGGCTACACCTTC	CASSQDLGTGVGYTF
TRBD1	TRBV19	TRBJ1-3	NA	TGTGCCAGTACCGGACAGGGGGCTAGAAACACCATATATTTT	CASTGQGARNTIYF
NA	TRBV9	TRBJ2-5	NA	TGTGCCAGCAGCGTAGGGGGAGTCCAAGAGACCCAGTACTTC	CASSVGGVQETQYF
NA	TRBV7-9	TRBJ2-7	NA	TGTGCCAGCAGCGGCCTTTCCGGGACAAACTACGAGCAGTACTTC	CASSGLSGTNYEQYF
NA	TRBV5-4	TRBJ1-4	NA	TGTGCCAGCGGCAGGCAGCCAGCAACTAATGAAAAACTGTTTTTT	CASGRQPATNEKLFF
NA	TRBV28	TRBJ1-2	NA	TGTGCCAGCAGTGATACAGTTAACTATGGCTACACCTTC	CASSDTVNYGYTF
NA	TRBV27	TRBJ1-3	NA	TGTGCCAGCAGTTCACCCAGCTCTGGAAACACCATATATTTT	CASSSPSSGNTIYF
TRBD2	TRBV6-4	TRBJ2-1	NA	TGTGCCAGCAGTGACTCGGGGACTAGCGGGAGAAATGAGCAGTTCTTC	CASSDSGTSGRNEQFF
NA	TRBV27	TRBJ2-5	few	TGTGCCAGCAGTTTATCCGGTCAAGAGACCCAGTACTTC	CASSLSGQETQYF
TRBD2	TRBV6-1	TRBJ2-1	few	TGTGCCAGCAGTGAACTAGCGGGATACAATGAGCAGTTCTTC	CASSELAGYNEQFF